The 28 T cell receptor beta chains in this list originate from one sample, sequenced in a study of Ad26.COV2.S vaccination and SARS-CoV-2 variants (TCRdb year 2021). The label giving this sample's treatment or condition can be read as: some 19 received Ad26.COV2.S at low or high dose, single or two shots; about 5 received placebo; per-sample allocation not given. For vaccine and placebo recipients, the sequenced repertoires came from samples collected on day 63 after the first injection. Library preparation used the immunoSEQ multiplex PCR assay. TCRdb provides this immuneACCESS table in a form limited to in-frame rearrangements. Some clones are lacking; in checked studies, under half of them reflect an unresolved V gene, and why the rest are absent is not known. Present in this sample are approximately 450,000 clones, over 75% of which were seen just once. The ten largest clones take up 9% to 15% of the sample.

This sample comprised peripheral blood, obtained in a trial of Ad26.COV2.S vaccine versus placebo. These receptors all come from a person between 18 and 65 years old who received the Ad26.COV2.S COVID-19 vaccine or a placebo.

This chain joins TRBV11-3 and TRBJ2-1; unclear D gene. Trimming shortened V by 5 bases and J by 1 base, and 18 bases separated the two germline ends. The CDR3 is 17 residues long. Germline loops: CDR1 SGHNT, CDR2 YENEEA. The CDR3 sequence is CASSPRRAGASYNEQFF. The CDR3 DNA reads as TGTGCCAGCAGCCCTCGGCGAGCCGGTGCATCCTACAATGAGCAGTTCTTC.

The chain couples TRBV18 to TRBJ2-3; D gene uncertain. Germline CDR1 is KGHSH and CDR2 is LQKENI. The CDR3 length is 14 residues. Between the trimmed V and J ends, which lost 2 bases and 0 bases, there was a span of 6 bases. The DNA for the CDR3 is TGTGCCAGCTCACCAGCCACTAGCACAGATACGCAGTATTTT. This translates into CASSPATSTDTQYF.

J is TRBJ1-3 and V is TRBV6-1; the D is unclear. V dropped 0 bases and J dropped 0 bases, with 15 bases sitting between them. This CDR3 comprises 18 residues. In germline, CDR1 is MNHNS, CDR2 SASEGT. The CDR3: CASSEAVQISSSGNTIYF. In nucleotides, the CDR3 is TGTGCCAGCAGTGAAGCCGTTCAGATTTCTTCCTCTGGAAACACCATATATTTT.

This clone was detected once. The V gene is TRBV14, the J gene TRBJ2-7, with TRBD1 matching 8 bases. The V gene's germline CDR1 is SGHDN and CDR2 FVKESK. The CDR3 consists of 17 residues. V was clipped by 3 bases and J by 4 bases; unmatched bases: 14. CDR3 nucleotides: TGTGCCAGCAGCCAGGAATCAGGGGGCGTCCCGCTATACGAGCAGTACTTC. Amino acid sequence: CASSQESGGVPLYEQYF.

The V call is TRBV5-1, the J call TRBJ2-6; D call uncertain. V shed 0 bases and J shed 1 base, with 5 bases lying between them. Per the germline V gene, CDR1 is SGHRS and CDR2 is YFSETQ. The CDR3 covers 15 residues. This CDR3 reads CASSLVESGANVLTF. The CDR3, as DNA: TGCGCCAGCAGCTTGGTGGAGTCTGGGGCCAACGTCCTGACTTTC.

The chain combines TRBV27 with TRBJ2-5; 13 nucleotides match TRBD2. CDR1 is MNHEY and CDR2 is SMNVEV in the germline V gene (reference sequence). The CDR3 length is 20 residues. Trimming at V came to 2 bases and at J to 4 bases, leaving 16 bases not matched to a gene. CDR3 sequence: CASSLAARTSGRGVLETQYF. The CDR3, as DNA: TGTGCCAGCAGTTTAGCTGCTCGGACTAGCGGGAGAGGAGTACTAGAGACCCAGTACTTC.

This chain joins TRBV14 and TRBJ1-5; no reliable D call. V was shortened by 1 base and J by 5 bases, with 6 bases between the two germline ends. Germline CDR1 SGHDN, CDR2 FVKESK. The CDR3 length is 13 residues. The CDR3 reads CASSQGYYQPQHF. In DNA, the CDR3 is TGTGCCAGCAGCCAAGGTTACTATCAGCCCCAGCATTTT.

The chain has TRBV7-9 and TRBJ2-5; D is possibly TRBD1 (6 bases). This CDR3 has 14 residues. Trimming cost V 5 bases and J 1 base, with 11 bases left between them. From germline, CDR1 is SEHNR and CDR2 FQNEAQ (reference sequence). CDR3: CASSRIQGQETQYF. The DNA for the CDR3 is TGTGCCAGCAGCCGTATACAGGGCCAAGAGACCCAGTACTTC.

The V and J genes are TRBV30 and TRBJ1-3; D call uncertain. Deletions cut 8 bases from V and 0 bases from J, with 23 bases between. CDR3 length equals 17 residues. Looked up from germline, CDR1 is GTSNPN and CDR2 is SVGIG (reference sequence). The CDR3 DNA follows: TGTGCCGGGTGGGGTACAAAACAAGAAGGCTCTGGAAACACCATATATTTT. It yields the protein CAGWGTKQEGSGNTIYF. Variable domain in full (rest from reference TRBV30 and TRBJ1-3): SQTIHQWPATLVQPVGSPLSLECTVEGTSNPNLYWYRQAAGRGLQLLFYSVGIGQISSEVPQNLSASRPQDRQFILSSKKLLLSDSGFYLCAGWGTKQEGSGNTIYFGEGSWLTVV.

This chain connects TRBV7-9 to TRBJ2-6, with 11 bases that match TRBD1. The J segment lost 1 base and the V segment lost 6 bases, leaving 11 bases of the junction unmatched. This CDR3 contains 19 residues. Germline V gene data show CDR1 as SEHNR and CDR2 as FQNEAQ (reference sequence). The CDR3 reads CASSSFPGQGGSGANVLTF. CDR3 in DNA: TGTGCCAGCAGTTCATTTCCGGGACAGGGGGGATCTGGGGCCAACGTCCTGACTTTC.

Here the CDR3 reads CASSPLEGGTEAFF. CDR3 DNA sequence: TGTGCCAGCAGCCCATTAGAAGGGGGCACTGAAGCTTTCTTT. The V and J genes are TRBV27 and TRBJ1-1; possible D gene TRBD1, 6 bases. This CDR3 spans 14 amino acids. Germline-derived CDR1 and CDR2 are MNHEY and SMNVEV (reference sequence). The V end was cut by 6 bases, the J end by 4 bases, with 15 bases between.

The CDR3 nucleotides are TGTGCCAGCAGTGCGTACCAACAGGTCGTCAACACTGAAGCTTTCTTT. It is translated as CASSAYQQVVNTEAFF. The V and J genes are TRBV6-2 or TRBV6-3 and TRBJ1-1; tentatively, D is TRBD1 (5 bases). Germline-derived CDR1 and CDR2 are MNHEY and SVGEGT. The CDR3 is 16 residues long. The ends were cut back, 5 bases at V and 2 bases at J, with 18 bases in the middle.

V is TRBV25-1 and J is TRBJ2-7, with TRBD2 matching over 8 bases. The CDR3 is 15 amino acids. Germline V gene lookup returns CDR1 MGHDK and CDR2 SYGVNS. Germline trimming cut 4 bases from V and 5 bases from J; bases unmatched to any gene: 10. CDR3 protein: CASSVLGSGSNEQYF. The CDR3 DNA reads as TGTGCCAGCAGTGTCTTGGGGAGCGGGAGTAACGAGCAGTACTTC.

This chain connects TRBV30 to TRBJ2-7; D is ambiguous. CDR3 length equals 11 residues. Germline V gene data show CDR1 as GTSNPN and CDR2 as SVGIG (reference sequence). V was trimmed by 1 base and J by 4 bases, leaving 5 bases between them. CDR3 amino acids: CAWSAGYEQYF. The CDR3 DNA is TGTGCCTGGAGTGCCGGTTACGAGCAGTACTTC. The complete variable domain, with remaining parts taken from reference TRBV30 and TRBJ2-7, reads SQTIHQWPATLVQPVGSPLSLECTVEGTSNPNLYWYRQAAGRGLQLLFYSVGIGQISSEVPQNLSASRPQDRQFILSSKKLLLSDSGFYLCAWSAGYEQYFGPGTRLTVT.

DNA of the CDR3: TGTGCCAGCAGCGTCACGGGACAGAGCACCTACGAGCAGTACTTC. Translating gives CASSVTGQSTYEQYF. V gene TRBV9 combines with J gene TRBJ2-7, with 7 nucleotides matching TRBD1. This CDR3 region has 15 residues. Germline V gives CDR1 SGDLS, CDR2 YYNGEE. V was clipped by 2 bases and J by 2 bases; unmatched bases: 7.

This chain links TRBV6-2 or TRBV6-3 with TRBJ2-7; 8 bases fit TRBD1. Trimming took 4 bases from V and 3 from J; bases not matched to a gene: 5. The length of the CDR3 is 14 residues. The germline V gene encodes CDR1 MNHEY and CDR2 SVGEGT. CDR3 loop: CASSSGTGHYEQYF. As DNA, the CDR3 is TGTGCCAGCAGTTCCGGGACAGGACACTACGAGCAGTACTTC.

V is TRBV28 and J is TRBJ1-2; D not resolved. V was clipped by 1 base and J by 7 bases, with 4 bases between them. There are 11 residues in the CDR3. The V gene's germline CDR1 is MDHEN and CDR2 SYDVKM. CDR3 DNA: TGTGCCAGCAGTTTATTCAGTGGCTACACCTTC. This encodes CASSLFSGYTF.

V and J are TRBV29-1 and TRBJ2-1; TRBD2 matches at 8 bases. CDR1 is SQVTM, CDR2 ANQGSEA, per germline. The CDR3 length is 13 residues. V lost 3 bases, J lost 8 bases, and 6 bases stayed unmatched. The CDR3 protein is CSVDSREGHEQFF. The DNA for the CDR3 is TGCAGCGTTGACAGTCGGGAGGGCCATGAGCAGTTCTTC.

The V and J genes are TRBV7-9 and TRBJ1-2, with D possibly matching TRBD1 (6 bases). Trimming pared 5 bases from V and 3 bases from J, leaving 13 bases between. The CDR3 runs to 14 residues. Germline-derived CDR1 and CDR2 are SEHNR and FQNEAQ (reference sequence). CDR3 sequence (DNA): TGTGCCAGCAGCCTATCCTCAGGGGACTATGGCTACACCTTC. Its protein product is CASSLSSGDYGYTF.

V and J are TRBV20-1 and TRBJ2-5; TRBD2 aligns across 9 bases. V was pared by 3 bases and J by 7 bases, with 6 bases of the junction left unmatched. The CDR3 runs 13 residues. Germline CDR1 and CDR2: DFQATT and SNEGSKA (reference sequence). CDR3 in amino acids: CSASKREDGTQYF. In nucleotides, the CDR3 is TGCAGTGCTAGTAAGCGGGAGGATGGGACCCAGTACTTC.

V gene TRBV7-9 combines with J gene TRBJ2-7; D is perhaps TRBD2 (6 bases). Trimming cost V 4 bases and J 3 bases, with 13 bases left between them. The length of the CDR3 is 14 residues. CDR1 and CDR2 from the germline V gene are SEHNR and FQNEAQ (reference sequence). This CDR3 is CASSYGTGIYEQYF. The CDR3 DNA reads as TGTGCCAGCAGCTACGGGACTGGGATCTACGAGCAGTACTTC.

This chain connects TRBV4-3 to TRBJ2-6, with 7 positions matching TRBD2. V was pared by 0 bases and J by 2 bases, with 10 bases of the junction left unmatched. This CDR3 is 19 amino acids long. From germline, CDR1 is LGHNA and CDR2 YSLEER. The CDR3 DNA reads as TGCGCCAGCAGCCAAGATGGGGGGGGAGGAGCCCCTGGGGCCAACGTCCTGACTTTC. Its protein is CASSQDGGGGAPGANVLTF.

The V call is TRBV19, the J call TRBJ1-1; D perhaps matches TRBD1 (5 bases). Trimming shortened V by 5 bases and J by 5 bases, and 15 bases separated the two germline ends. This CDR3 is built from 14 residues. Germline assignment: CDR1 LNHDA and CDR2 SQIVND (reference sequence). This CDR3 is CASSPPGLETEAFF. The DNA for the CDR3 is TGTGCCAGTAGTCCCCCGGGGCTTGAGACTGAAGCTTTCTTT.

The chain recombines TRBV11-2 with TRBJ1-4, with D uncertain. Deletions cut 5 bases from V and 4 bases from J, with 14 bases between. The germline V gene has CDR1 SGHAT and CDR2 FQNNGV. This CDR3 comprises 15 residues. CDR3 sequence reads: CASSQDGRDNEKLFF. CDR3 nucleotide sequence: TGTGCCAGCAGCCAGGACGGGAGAGATAATGAAAAACTGTTTTTT.

The chain employs TRBV7-9 and TRBJ1-4, with a possible D match to TRBD1 (6 bases). Germline CDR1 is SEHNR and CDR2 is FQNEAQ (reference sequence). This CDR3 is 15 amino acids long. V dropped 5 bases and J dropped 8 bases, with 18 bases sitting between them. CDR3 sequence: CASSHGGSVQEKLFF. DNA of the CDR3: TGTGCCAGCAGCCATGGGGGCAGTGTGCAAGAAAAACTGTTTTTT.

The gene calls are TRBV5-1 and TRBJ1-2, with D unclear. V gave up 0 bases and J gave up 8 bases, with 11 bases separating them. Per the germline V gene, CDR1 is SGHRS and CDR2 is YFSETQ. This CDR3 spans 13 amino acids. In DNA form, the CDR3 reads TGCGCCAGCAGCTTGGCCACTGAGCTCGGCTACACCTTC. Residues: CASSLATELGYTF.

The chain uses TRBV27 and TRBJ1-6, with 11 nucleotides matching TRBD1. Germline V gene data show CDR1 as MNHEY and CDR2 as SMNVEV (reference sequence). The CDR3 length is 16 residues. V gave up 0 bases and J gave up 8 bases; unmatched junction bases: 3. CDR3 sequence reads: CASSLSGQGGYSPLHF. CDR3 coding DNA: TGTGCCAGCAGTTTATCGGGACAGGGGGGATATTCACCCCTCCACTTT.

The J gene is TRBJ1-1, the V gene TRBV5-1, with 7 positions matching TRBD1. With 0 bases clipped from V and 6 bases from J, the junction kept 5 bases outside the gene matches. Germline loops: CDR1 SGHRS, CDR2 YFSETQ. The CDR3 covers 14 residues. CDR3 coding DNA: TGCGCCAGCAGCTTGGGACAGGGCGCGGCTGAAGCTTTCTTT. This encodes CASSLGQGAAEAFF.